This TCR beta chain was identified in a study of post-analysis software for immune sequencing data. The study, taken as a whole, reports: With TRBV5-6, TRBV5-1 and TRBV20-1 included, 4 or 5 TRBV segments were more frequent in patients than in controls.

The CDR3 sequence is 14 residues long. The V gene lost 6 bases and the J gene lost 8 bases, with 19 bases spanning the gap. As to this clonotype: Antigen specificity is unknown.

Unique molecular identifiers tagged the TCR beta cDNA libraries. TCRdb independently ran MiXCR on the PCR reads; one entry per CDR3 protein. The sample has around 200,000 distinct CDR3 sequences, 29% seen once. The chain combines TRBV12-3 or TRBV12-4 with TRBJ1-1; D perhaps matches TRBD1 (6 bases). The sequenced material came from blood. The receptor was isolated from a girl between 2 and 17 years old with multiple sclerosis. In nucleotides, the CDR3 is TGTGCCAGCAGGGGGTATGGGACATCGGAAGAAGCTTTCTTT. The encoded protein is CASRGYGTSEEAFF.